The 24 T cell receptor beta chains reported below all come from one sample, sequenced in a study of shared clonotypes between healthy human individuals. It was CD45RO-negative cells, positively selected for CCR7, that made up naive CD8 cells, with terminally differentiated effector memory CD45RA+ cells excluded. Libraries were prepared by immunoSEQ multiplex PCR; TCRdb keeps only in-frame clonotypes and omits some of them. The sample shows roughly 2,000,000 clones, roughly 95% of them seen only once. The sample consisted of naive CD8+ T cells from PBMCs. The receptor source for this set is a young man in good health. Some clones in this sample may be carry-over from other donors' samples.

The rearrangement links TRBV28 to TRBJ2-7; 11 positions match TRBD2. This CDR3 is 15 amino acids long. Germline loops: CDR1 MDHEN, CDR2 SYDVKM. After removal of 5 bases from V and 4 bases from J, the junction contained 7 bases not matched to a gene. The CDR3 spells CASSQTSGTDYEQYF. The DNA of the CDR3 is TGTGCCAGCAGTCAGACTAGCGGGACAGATTACGAGCAGTACTTC.

This CDR3 reads CASRPGLAGGPGEQYF. In DNA form, the CDR3 reads TGTGCCAGCAGGCCAGGACTAGCGGGAGGGCCAGGGGAGCAGTACTTC. This chain connects TRBV27 to TRBJ2-7, with 15 bases identical to TRBD2. Trimming cost V 6 bases and J 7 bases; bases outside gene matches: 10. Germline CDR1 is MNHEY and CDR2 is SMNVEV (reference sequence). The CDR3 length is 16 residues.

J is TRBJ2-1 and V is TRBV28; tentatively, D is TRBD1 or TRBD2 (5 bases each). This CDR3 comprises 15 residues. With 6 bases removed from V and 4 bases from J, the gap between germline ends came to 16 bases. Germline V lookup: CDR1 MDHEN, CDR2 SYDVKM. In nucleotides, the CDR3 is TGTGCCAGCAGCCAGGGACGCAGGAAGTACAATGAGCAGTTCTTC. Translated, it gives CASSQGRRKYNEQFF.

A word on this clone: The same CDR3 is also encoded by other DNA sequences in this sample. J is TRBJ2-1 and V is TRBV29-1; possibly TRBD2 for D (6 bases). V gave up 3 bases and J gave up 4 bases, with 10 bases separating them. This CDR3 is 13 amino acids long. CDR1 and CDR2 from the germline V gene are SQVTM and ANQGSEA. Here the CDR3 DNA reads TGCAGCGTTGATGGGGGGTCTTACAATGAGCAGTTCTTC. It is translated as CSVDGGSYNEQFF.

The rearrangement links TRBV1 to TRBJ2-7; the D call TRBD1 from the table was never checked on the DNA. TRBV1 is assigned pseudogene status. CDR3 length equals 14 residues. This CDR3 reads CTSSPMGNFDEQYF. The CDR3 bases are TGCACCAGCAGCCCCATGGGCAACTTCGACGAGCAGTACTTC.

The genes are TRBV7-2 and TRBJ2-3; D gene unclear. V was trimmed by 1 base and J by 2 bases, leaving 13 bases between them. CDR1 is SGHTA and CDR2 is FQGNSA in the germline V gene. The CDR3 covers 16 residues. The CDR3 DNA reads TGTGCCAGCAGCTTAGTCCAAGGGCTTAACACAGATACGCAGTATTTT. Its protein is CASSLVQGLNTDTQYF.

The chain joins TRBV27 to TRBJ2-1; 9 bases map to TRBD2. The trim removed 6 bases at V and 5 bases at J, leaving 8 bases unmatched. CDR1 is MNHEY and CDR2 is SMNVEV in the germline V gene (reference sequence). The CDR3 runs 15 residues. The CDR3 loop reads CASRLTSGMNNEQFF. CDR3 nucleotides: TGTGCCAGCAGATTGACTAGCGGAATGAACAATGAGCAGTTCTTC.

V gene TRBV6-1 combines with J gene TRBJ1-4, with D tentatively TRBD1 (5 bases). Germline V gene data show CDR1 as MNHNS and CDR2 as SASEGT. Trimming pared 6 bases from V and 4 bases from J, leaving 15 bases between. There are 15 residues in the CDR3. The CDR3 nucleotides read TGTGCCAGCAGCCTTGGGGCAGCCCGTAATGAAAAACTGTTTTTT. Amino acids: CASSLGAARNEKLFF.

The rearrangement joins TRBV7-6 to TRBJ2-7; possibly TRBD2 for D (6 bases). Germline V gives CDR1 SGHVS, CDR2 FNYEAQ. The CDR3 consists of 16 residues. Trimming removed 5 bases from V and 3 bases from J, with 20 bases in between. Written as DNA, the CDR3 is TGTGCCAGCAGCCGTCCCCAGGGACTGGAGGACTACGAGCAGTACTTC. It encodes CASSRPQGLEDYEQYF.

As regards this clone: Within the sample, other DNA sequences also encode this same CDR3. The chain links TRBV29-1 to TRBJ2-7; D is ambiguous. The length of the CDR3 is 10 residues. Trimming removed 7 bases at V and 5 bases at J, with 9 bases between. Germline V gene sequence: CDR1 SQVTM, CDR2 ANQGSEA. DNA of the CDR3: TGCAGCGCGTTATCCCACGAGCAGTACTTC. Translated: CSALSHEQYF.

The chain carries TRBV19 and TRBJ2-7; 11 bases are shared with TRBD2. CDR1 and CDR2 from the germline V gene are LNHDA and SQIVND (reference sequence). The CDR3 sequence is 15 residues long. V was pared by 5 bases and J by 4 bases, with 7 bases of the junction left unmatched. CDR3: CASSPVGLAAYEQYF. In DNA, the CDR3 is TGTGCCAGTAGTCCAGTGGGACTAGCGGCTTACGAGCAGTACTTC.

The gene calls are TRBV4-1 and TRBJ1-5; D might be TRBD1 (5 bases). V lost 4 bases and J 1 base, leaving 11 bases between the germline ends. This CDR3 contains 15 residues. The germline gives CDR1 MGHRA, CDR2 YSYEKL. The CDR3 nucleotides are TGCGCCAGCAGCCCCGCCCGGGGGAGCAATCAGCCCCAGCATTTT. Translation: CASSPARGSNQPQHF.

V gene TRBV7-2 combines with J gene TRBJ2-1; TRBD1 might be the D (6 bases). CDR1 and CDR2 (germline): SGHTA, FQGNSA. V dropped 5 bases and J dropped 3 bases, with 20 bases sitting between them. This CDR3 is built from 17 residues. The CDR3 coding sequence is TGTGCCAGCAGCACCCGCCACAGGGCCCCCCTCTACAATGAGCAGTTCTTC. It translates to CASSTRHRAPLYNEQFF.

For the CDR3, the DNA is TGTGCCAGCAGTCTCCAGACAGGATCTAACGAGCAGTACTTC. Protein sequence: CASSLQTGSNEQYF. The V and J genes are TRBV27 and TRBJ2-7; a possible D gene is TRBD1 (6 bases). Trimming stripped 5 bases from V and 5 bases from J, with 16 bases between. Germline V gene lookup returns CDR1 MNHEY and CDR2 SMNVEV (reference sequence). This CDR3 spans 14 amino acids.

V usage is TRBV7-2 and J usage is TRBJ1-1, with 7 bases fitting TRBD1. This CDR3 comprises 14 residues. The germline gives CDR1 SGHTA, CDR2 FQGNSA. The trim removed 4 bases at V and 4 bases at J, leaving 6 bases unmatched. CDR3 sequence (DNA): TGTGCCAGCAGCTGGAGACAGGGCGTCACTGAAGCTTTCTTT. Protein sequence: CASSWRQGVTEAFF.

This chain connects TRBV27 to TRBJ2-1, with unresolved D. The CDR3 length is 13 residues. Germline V CDR1 and CDR2: MNHEY, SMNVEV (reference sequence). V lost 7 bases to trimming and J lost 4 bases, with 11 bases between them. The CDR3 bases are TGTGCCAGCACTGAGCGCGGATACAATGAGCAGTTCTTC. Translated, it gives CASTERGYNEQFF.

V is TRBV6-5 and J is TRBJ2-7; no clear D. Trimming took off 2 bases at V and 3 bases at J, with 8 bases between the two ends. The CDR3 runs 13 residues. Germline V gene lookup returns CDR1 MNHEY and CDR2 SVGAGI. This chain's CDR3 is CASSYAIGYEQYF. As DNA, the CDR3 is TGTGCCAGCAGTTACGCGATAGGCTACGAGCAGTACTTC.

This chain uses TRBV19 with TRBJ2-3; the match to TRBD1 covers 7 bases. Unmatched junction bases numbered 2, after V lost 3 bases and J lost 2 bases. There are 14 residues in the CDR3. Germline CDR1 and CDR2: LNHDA and SQIVND (reference sequence). CDR3 amino acids: CASSMGTDTDTQYF. The CDR3 DNA is TGTGCCAGTAGTATGGGGACAGACACAGATACGCAGTATTTT.

The chain combines TRBV27 with TRBJ1-1; D may be TRBD1 (6 bases). V was shortened by 3 bases and J by 2 bases, with 19 bases between the two germline ends. This CDR3 is built from 17 residues. Germline loops: CDR1 MNHEY, CDR2 SMNVEV (reference sequence). In DNA form, the CDR3 reads TGTGCCAGCAGTTTTCTATCGCCCCTAGGGGGAAACACTGAAGCTTTCTTT. Residues: CASSFLSPLGGNTEAFF.

V is TRBV27 and J is TRBJ2-1; D gene ambiguous. Germline V gene sequence: CDR1 MNHEY, CDR2 SMNVEV (reference sequence). This CDR3 has 17 residues. Trimming stripped 2 bases from V and 0 bases from J, with 14 bases between. CDR3 sequence: CASSLGFLRPSYNEQFF. In nucleotides, the CDR3 is TGTGCCAGCAGTTTAGGGTTCCTTCGTCCCTCCTACAATGAGCAGTTCTTC.

This rearrangement joins TRBV9 to TRBJ2-1, with D perhaps TRBD1 or TRBD2 (5 bases each). Germline CDR1 is SGDLS and CDR2 is YYNGEE. Deletions cut 3 bases from V and 7 bases from J, with 17 bases between. The CDR3 is 15 amino acids. The CDR3 sequence is CASSAGPTGGNEQFF. CDR3 sequence (DNA): TGTGCCAGCAGCGCGGGACCCACTGGTGGGAATGAGCAGTTCTTC.

The chain has TRBV29-1 and TRBJ2-2; D remains unclear. There are 11 residues in the CDR3. Germline-derived CDR1 and CDR2 are SQVTM and ANQGSEA. V lost 5 bases and J 8 bases, leaving 9 bases between the germline ends. CDR3 sequence (DNA): TGCAGCGTTTGGGAAAGGGGGGAGCTGTTTTTT. Its protein is CSVWERGELFF.

Concerning this clone itself: Other DNA variants within this sample encode the same CDR3. V is TRBV30 and J is TRBJ2-5; no definite D call. Germline V gene lookup returns CDR1 GTSNPN and CDR2 SVGIG (reference sequence). The length of the CDR3 is 10 residues. V was shortened by 3 bases and J by 4 bases, with 3 bases between the two germline ends. The CDR3 DNA follows: TGTGCCTGGAGCGGAGAGACCCAGTACTTC. This translates into CAWSGETQYF.

The chain has TRBV7-6 and TRBJ2-1; 7 bases are shared with TRBD1. The CDR3 runs 13 residues. V shed 5 bases and J 10 bases; nucleotides not matched to a gene: 8. From germline, CDR1 is SGHVS and CDR2 FNYEAQ. The CDR3 sequence is CASSNRQGWEQFF. As DNA, the CDR3 is TGTGCCAGCAGCAACAGACAGGGATGGGAGCAGTTCTTC. Full variable domain (rest looked up from reference TRBV7-6 and TRBJ2-1): GAGVSQSPRYKVTKRGQDVALRCDPISGHVSLYWYRQALGQGPEFLTYFNYEAQQDKSGLPNDRFSAERPEGSISTLTIQRTEQRDSAMYRCASSNRQGWEQFFGPGTRLTVL.